The present TCR beta chain was sequenced within a study of CD8 T cells in Susac syndrome. In the study overall: Among the sequenced Susac syndrome patients, roughly 6 had active disease while 8 or 9 were in remission. The study's findings and limits: Repertoires of Susac syndrome CD4+ T cells lacked clonal expansion.

The authors carried out high-throughput sequencing of TCR beta. They applied it to CD8+ and CD4+ T cells obtained from blood. Random-hexamer reverse transcription was applied to roughly 0.5 to 1 ug RNA. By means of immunoSEQ multiplex PCR, TCR beta CDR3 spanning 54 Vbeta and 13 Jbeta underwent amplification. Each CDR3 protein gets one entry after TCRdb re-called the immunoSEQ multiplex PCR reads with MiXCR. The table has 71,000 or so distinct CDR3 sequences, just over 90% seen once. With respect to this clonotype: The antigen remains unidentified.

The specimen sequenced was CD4+ T cells from PBMCs. This receptor was identified in a human donor with Susac syndrome.

The CDR3 bases are TGTGCCAGCAGCCCCGGGGGGACAGGGGGTCCTAATGAGCAGTTCTTC. Protein sequence: CASSPGGTGGPNEQFF. This sequence joins TRBV11-3 and TRBJ2-1, with 11 bases matching TRBD1. From germline, CDR1 is SGHNT and CDR2 YENEEA. V lost 5 bases to trimming and J lost 7 bases; unmatched junction nucleotides: 10. The CDR3 spans 16 residues.